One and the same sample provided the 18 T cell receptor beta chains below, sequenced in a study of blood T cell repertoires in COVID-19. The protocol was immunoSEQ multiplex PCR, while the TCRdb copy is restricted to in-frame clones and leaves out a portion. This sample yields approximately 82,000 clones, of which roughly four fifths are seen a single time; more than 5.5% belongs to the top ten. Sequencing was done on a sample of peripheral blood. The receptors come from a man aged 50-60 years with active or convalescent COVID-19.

In DNA form, the CDR3 reads TGTGCCACCAGCAGAGATCTGGGGGGATCTGAAGCTTTCTTT. This sequence encodes CATSRDLGGSEAFF. The chain recombines TRBV15 with TRBJ1-1; the D gene is possibly TRBD1 (5 bases). From germline, CDR1 is LNHNV and CDR2 YYDKDF (reference sequence). V lost 0 bases to trimming and J lost 6 bases, with 11 bases between them. The CDR3 has 14 amino acids.

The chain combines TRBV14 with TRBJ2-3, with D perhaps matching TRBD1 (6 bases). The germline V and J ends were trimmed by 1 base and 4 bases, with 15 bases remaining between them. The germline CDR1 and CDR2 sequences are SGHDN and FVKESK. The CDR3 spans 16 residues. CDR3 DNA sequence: TGTGCCAGCAGCCAAGGAGAGAGGACAGTTGCAGATACGCAGTATTTT. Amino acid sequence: CASSQGERTVADTQYF.

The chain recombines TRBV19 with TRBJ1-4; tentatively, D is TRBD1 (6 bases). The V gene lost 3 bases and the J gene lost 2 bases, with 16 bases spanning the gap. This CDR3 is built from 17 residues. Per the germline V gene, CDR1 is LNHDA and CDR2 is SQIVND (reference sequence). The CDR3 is CASSIGRIDRTNEKLFF. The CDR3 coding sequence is TGTGCCAGTAGTATCGGCCGAATAGACAGGACTAATGAAAAACTGTTTTTT. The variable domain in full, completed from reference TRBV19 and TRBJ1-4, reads DGGITQSPKYLFRKEGQNVTLSCEQNLNHDAMYWYRQDPGQGLRLIYYSQIVNDFQKGDIAEGYSVSREKKESFPLTVTSAQKNPTAFYLCASSIGRIDRTNEKLFFGSGTQLSVL.

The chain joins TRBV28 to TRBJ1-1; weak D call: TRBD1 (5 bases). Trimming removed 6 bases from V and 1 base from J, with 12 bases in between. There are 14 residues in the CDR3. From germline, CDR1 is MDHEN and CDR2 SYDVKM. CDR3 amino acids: CASRPGGKNTEAFF. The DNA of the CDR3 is TGTGCCAGCAGACCGGGGGGGAAGAACACTGAAGCTTTCTTT. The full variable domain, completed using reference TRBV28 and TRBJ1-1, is DVKVTQSSRYLVKRTGEKVFLECVQDMDHENMFWYRQDPGLGLRLIYFSYDVKMKEKGDIPEGYSVSREKKERFSLILESASTNQTSMYLCASRPGGKNTEAFFGQGTRLTVV.

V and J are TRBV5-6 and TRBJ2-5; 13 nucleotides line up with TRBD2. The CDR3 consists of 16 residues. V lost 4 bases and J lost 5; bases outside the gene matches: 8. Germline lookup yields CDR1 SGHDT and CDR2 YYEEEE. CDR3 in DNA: TGTGCCAGCAGCGGTACTAGCGGGGGGGCTCAGGAGACCCAGTACTTC. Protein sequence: CASSGTSGGAQETQYF.

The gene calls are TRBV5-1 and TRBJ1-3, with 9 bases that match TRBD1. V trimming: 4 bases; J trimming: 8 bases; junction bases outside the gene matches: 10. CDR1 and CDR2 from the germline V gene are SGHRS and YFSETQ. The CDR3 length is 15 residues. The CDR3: CASSLGGGQGHTIYF. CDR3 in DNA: TGCGCCAGCAGCCTGGGAGGGGGACAGGGTCACACCATATATTTT.

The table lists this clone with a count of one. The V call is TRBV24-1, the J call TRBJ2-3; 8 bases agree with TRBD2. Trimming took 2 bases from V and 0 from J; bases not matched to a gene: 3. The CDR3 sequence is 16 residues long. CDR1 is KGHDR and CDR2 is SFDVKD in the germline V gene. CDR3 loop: CATSDSGGPSTDTQYF. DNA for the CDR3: TGTGCCACCAGTGATTCGGGGGGGCCTAGCACAGATACGCAGTATTTT.

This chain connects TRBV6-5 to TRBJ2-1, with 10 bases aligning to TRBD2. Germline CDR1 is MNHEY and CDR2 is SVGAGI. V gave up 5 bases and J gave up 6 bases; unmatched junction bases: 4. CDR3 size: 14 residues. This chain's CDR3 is CASSIAGGRNEQFF. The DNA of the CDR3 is TGTGCCAGCAGTATAGCGGGGGGCCGCAATGAGCAGTTCTTC.

CDR3: CATLAGDSSYEQYV. The CDR3 DNA reads as TGCGCCACTTTAGCGGGGGACAGCTCCTACGAGCAGTACGTC. This sequence joins TRBV10-2 and TRBJ2-7, with 9 bases identical to TRBD2. Germline V CDR1 and CDR2: WSHSY, SAAADI. J was trimmed by 0 bases and V by 10 bases; bases with no gene match: 7. The CDR3 runs to 14 residues.

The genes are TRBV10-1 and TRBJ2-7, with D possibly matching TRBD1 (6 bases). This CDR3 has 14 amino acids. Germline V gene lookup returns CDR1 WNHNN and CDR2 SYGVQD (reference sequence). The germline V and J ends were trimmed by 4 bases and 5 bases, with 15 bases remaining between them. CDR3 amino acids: CASSASGVPNEQYF. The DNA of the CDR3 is TGCGCCAGCAGTGCTTCAGGGGTCCCCAACGAGCAGTACTTC.

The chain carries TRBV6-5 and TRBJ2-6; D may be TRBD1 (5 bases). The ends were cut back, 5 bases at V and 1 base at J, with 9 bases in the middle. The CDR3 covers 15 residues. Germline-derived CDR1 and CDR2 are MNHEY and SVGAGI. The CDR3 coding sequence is TGTGCCAGCAGTACCGACAGATCTGGGGCCAACGTCCTGACTTTC. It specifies CASSTDRSGANVLTF.

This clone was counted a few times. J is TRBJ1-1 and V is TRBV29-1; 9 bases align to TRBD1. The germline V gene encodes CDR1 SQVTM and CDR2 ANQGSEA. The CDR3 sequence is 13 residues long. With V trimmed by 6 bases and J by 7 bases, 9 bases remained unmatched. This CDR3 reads CSVTTGGRSEAFF. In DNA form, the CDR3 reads TGCAGCGTGACTACAGGGGGCCGGAGTGAAGCTTTCTTT.

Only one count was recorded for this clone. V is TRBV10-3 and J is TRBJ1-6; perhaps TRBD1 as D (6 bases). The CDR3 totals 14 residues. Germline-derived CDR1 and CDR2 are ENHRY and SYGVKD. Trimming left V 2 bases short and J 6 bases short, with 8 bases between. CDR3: CAISEDRINSPLHF. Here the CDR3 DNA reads TGTGCCATCAGTGAGGACAGGATTAATTCACCCCTCCACTTT.

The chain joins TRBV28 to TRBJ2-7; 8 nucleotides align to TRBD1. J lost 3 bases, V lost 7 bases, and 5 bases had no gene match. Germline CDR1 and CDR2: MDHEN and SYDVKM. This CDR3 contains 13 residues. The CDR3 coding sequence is TGTGCCAGCAACGGACAGGGTGACTACGAGCAGTACGTC. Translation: CASNGQGDYEQYV.

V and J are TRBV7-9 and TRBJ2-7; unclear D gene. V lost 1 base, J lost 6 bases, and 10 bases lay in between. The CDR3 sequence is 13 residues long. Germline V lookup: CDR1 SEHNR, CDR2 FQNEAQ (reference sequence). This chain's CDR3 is CASSLGSGSEQYV. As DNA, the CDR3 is TGTGCCAGCAGCTTAGGTTCCGGTAGCGAGCAGTACGTC.

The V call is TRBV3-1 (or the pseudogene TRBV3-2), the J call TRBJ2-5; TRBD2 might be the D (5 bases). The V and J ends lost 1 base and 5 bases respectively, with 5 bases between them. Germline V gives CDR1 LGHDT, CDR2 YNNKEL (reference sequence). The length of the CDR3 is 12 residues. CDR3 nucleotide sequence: TGTGCCAGCAGCCAAGGAGGGGAGACCCAGTACTTC. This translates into CASSQGGETQYF.

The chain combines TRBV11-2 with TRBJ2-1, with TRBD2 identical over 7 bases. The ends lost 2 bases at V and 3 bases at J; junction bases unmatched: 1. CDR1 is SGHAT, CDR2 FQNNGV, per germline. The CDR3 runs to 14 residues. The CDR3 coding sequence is TGTGCCAGCAGCTTAACGGGGGGCTACAATGAGCAGTTCTTC. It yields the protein CASSLTGGYNEQFF.

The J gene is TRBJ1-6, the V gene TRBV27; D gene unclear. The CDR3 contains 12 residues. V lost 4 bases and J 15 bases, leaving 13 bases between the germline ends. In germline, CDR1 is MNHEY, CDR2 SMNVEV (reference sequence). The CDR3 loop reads CASSSSSGFLHF. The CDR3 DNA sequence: TGTGCCAGCAGTTCTTCCTCCGGTTTCCTCCACTTT.